This record looks at one T cell receptor beta chain sequence and its context. The beta constant-region primer was an equimolar mix of two oligonucleotides covering TRBC1 and TRBC2. Ligation attached a single-stranded oligonucleotide with a 12-nucleotide UMI and the SP2 primer to the cDNA 3' end. TCRdb reanalysed the UMI-ligation and nested PCR reads using MiXCR and keeps one entry per CDR3 protein. The sample consists of about 80,000 distinct CDR3 sequences, over 10% of them appearing once. CDR1 and CDR2 from the germline V gene are LGHDT and YNNKEL (reference sequence). This CDR3 spans 14 amino acids. V was shortened by 3 bases and J by 6 bases, with 12 bases between the two germline ends. This entry comes from a study of naive and memory T cell subsets.

The receptor's source is a human donor in good health. The sequenced sample was central memory CD4+ T cells from blood. V usage is TRBV3-1 and J usage is TRBJ1-5, with no clear D. For the CDR3, the DNA is TGTGCCAGCAGCCATAACAAGGGAGGTCAGCCCCAGCATTTT. Translated, it gives CASSHNKGGQPQHF. The whole variable domain, remainder taken from reference TRBV3-1 and TRBJ1-5, is DTAVSQTPKYLVTQMGNDKSIKCEQNLGHDTMYWYKQDSKKFLKIMFSYNNKELIINETVPNRFSPKSPDKAHLNLHINSLELGDSAVYFCASSHNKGGQPQHFGDGTRLSIL.